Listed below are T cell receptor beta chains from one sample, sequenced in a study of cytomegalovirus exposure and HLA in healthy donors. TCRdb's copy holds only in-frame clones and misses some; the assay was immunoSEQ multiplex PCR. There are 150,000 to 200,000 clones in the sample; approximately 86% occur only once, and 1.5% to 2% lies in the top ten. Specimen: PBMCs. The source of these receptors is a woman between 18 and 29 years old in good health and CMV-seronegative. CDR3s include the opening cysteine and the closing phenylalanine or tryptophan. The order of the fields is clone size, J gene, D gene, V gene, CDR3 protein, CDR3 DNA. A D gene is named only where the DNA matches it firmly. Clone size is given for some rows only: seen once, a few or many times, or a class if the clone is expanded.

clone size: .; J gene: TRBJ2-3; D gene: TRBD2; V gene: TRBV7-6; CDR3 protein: CASSLALAGPLNTQYF; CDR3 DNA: TGTGCCAGCAGCTTAGCACTAGCGGGGCCACTAAATACGCAGTATTTT
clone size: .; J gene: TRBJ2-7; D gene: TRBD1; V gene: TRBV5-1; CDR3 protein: CASSWGQGASYEQYF; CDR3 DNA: TGCGCCAGCAGCTGGGGACAGGGGGCTTCCTACGAGCAGTACTTC
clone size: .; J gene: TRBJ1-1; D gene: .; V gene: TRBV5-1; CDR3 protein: CASSLGARGRTEAFF; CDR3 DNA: TGCGCCAGCAGCTTGGGAGCCAGGGGTAGAACTGAAGCTTTCTTT
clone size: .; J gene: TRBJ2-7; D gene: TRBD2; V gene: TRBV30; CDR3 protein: CAWSGTSGLLREQYF; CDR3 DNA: TGTGCCTGGAGTGGGACTAGCGGGTTACTACGGGAGCAGTACTTC
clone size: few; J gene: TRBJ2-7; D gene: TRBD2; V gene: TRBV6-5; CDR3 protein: CASSYSRAGGAYEQYF; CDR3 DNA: TGTGCCAGCAGTTACTCGAGAGCGGGAGGTGCCTACGAGCAGTACTTC
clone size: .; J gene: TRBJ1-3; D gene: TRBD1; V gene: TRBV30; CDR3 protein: CAWSLTGANSGNTIYF; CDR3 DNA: TGTGCCTGGAGTTTGACAGGGGCTAACTCTGGAAACACCATATATTTT
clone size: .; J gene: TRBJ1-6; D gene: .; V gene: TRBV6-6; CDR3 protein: CASSYVAQSSSPLHF; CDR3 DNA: TGTGCCAGCAGTTACGTGGCACAGAGTAGTTCACCCCTCCACTTT
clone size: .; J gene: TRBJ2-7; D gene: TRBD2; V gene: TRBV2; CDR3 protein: CASRVLAGAYYEQYF; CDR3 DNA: TGTGCCAGCAGAGTACTAGCGGGAGCTTACTACGAGCAGTACTTC
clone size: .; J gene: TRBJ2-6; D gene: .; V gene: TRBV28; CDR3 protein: CASSRAGANVLTF; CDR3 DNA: TGTGCCAGCAGCCGGGCTGGGGCCAACGTCCTGACTTTC
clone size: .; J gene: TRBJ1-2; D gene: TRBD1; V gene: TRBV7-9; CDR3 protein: CASSLVKGQHPRRGYTF; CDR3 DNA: TGTGCCAGCAGCTTAGTTAAGGGACAGCATCCCCGTCGGGGCTACACCTTC
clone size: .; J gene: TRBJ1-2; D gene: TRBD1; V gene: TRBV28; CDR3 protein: CASRETGTGNGYTF; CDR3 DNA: TGTGCCAGCAGGGAGACTGGGACAGGGAATGGCTACACCTTC
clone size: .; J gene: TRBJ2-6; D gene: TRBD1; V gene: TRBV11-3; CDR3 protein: CASSLKSGTGGFSGANVLTF; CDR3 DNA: TGTGCCAGCAGCTTAAAGTCCGGGACAGGGGGTTTCTCTGGGGCCAACGTCCTGACTTTC
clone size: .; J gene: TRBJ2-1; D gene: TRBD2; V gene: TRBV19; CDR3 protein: CASSIAQRGYNEQFF; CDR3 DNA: TGTGCCAGTAGTATAGCCCAGCGGGGGTACAATGAGCAGTTCTTC
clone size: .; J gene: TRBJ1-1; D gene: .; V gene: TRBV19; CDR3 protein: CASRRDGAAFF; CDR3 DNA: TGTGCCAGCCGGCGGGACGGCGCAGCTTTCTTT
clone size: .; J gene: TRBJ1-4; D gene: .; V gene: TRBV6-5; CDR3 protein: CASSYSDWEKLFF; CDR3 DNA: TGTGCCAGCAGTTACTCGGACTGGGAAAAACTGTTTTTT
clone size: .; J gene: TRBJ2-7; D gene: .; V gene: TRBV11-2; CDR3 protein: CASSPYYEQYF; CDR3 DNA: TGTGCCAGCAGCCCGTACTACGAGCAGTACTTC
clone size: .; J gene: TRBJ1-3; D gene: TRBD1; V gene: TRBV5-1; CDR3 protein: CASSRTGERGNTIYF; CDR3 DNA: TGCGCCAGCAGTCGGACAGGTGAACGTGGAAACACCATATATTTT
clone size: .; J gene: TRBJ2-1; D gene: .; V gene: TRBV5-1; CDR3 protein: CASSLAGSRPEQFF; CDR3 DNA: TGCGCCAGCAGCTTGGCCGGGTCACGACCTGAGCAGTTCTTC
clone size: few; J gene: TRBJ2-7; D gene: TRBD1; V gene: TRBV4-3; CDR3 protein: CASSLRDRGPYEQYF; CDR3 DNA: TGCGCCAGCAGCCTCCGGGACAGGGGTCCCTACGAGCAGTACTTC
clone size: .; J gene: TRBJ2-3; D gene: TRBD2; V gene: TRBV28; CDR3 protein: CASSPPGLAGLTDTQYF; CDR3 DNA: TGTGCCAGCAGTCCTCCGGGACTAGCGGGTCTAACAGATACGCAGTATTTT
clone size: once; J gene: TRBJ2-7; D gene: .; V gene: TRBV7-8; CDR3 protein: CASSPRGQGNEQYF; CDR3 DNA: TGTGCCAGCAGCCCTAGGGGCCAGGGAAACGAGCAGTACTTC
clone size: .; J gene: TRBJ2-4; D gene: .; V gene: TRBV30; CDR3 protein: CASGPQGIQYF; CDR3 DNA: TGTGCTTCCGGCCCCCAGGGCATTCAGTACTTC
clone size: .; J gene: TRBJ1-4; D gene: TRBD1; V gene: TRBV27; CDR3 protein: CASSSTHGTANEKLFF; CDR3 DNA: TGTGCCAGCAGTTCGACCCACGGGACAGCTAATGAAAAACTGTTTTTT
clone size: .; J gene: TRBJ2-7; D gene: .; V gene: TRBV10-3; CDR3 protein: CATKGLPSSYEQYF; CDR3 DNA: TGTGCCACCAAGGGACTCCCAAGCTCCTACGAGCAGTACTTC
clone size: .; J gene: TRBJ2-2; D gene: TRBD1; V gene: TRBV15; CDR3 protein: CATSRGDRGSNTGELFF; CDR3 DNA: TGTGCCACCAGCAGAGGGGACAGGGGGTCGAACACCGGGGAGCTGTTTTTT
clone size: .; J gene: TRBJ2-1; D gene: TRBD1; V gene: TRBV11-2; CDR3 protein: CASSLGQGTYNEQFF; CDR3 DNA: TGTGCCAGCAGCTTAGGACAGGGAACCTACAATGAGCAGTTCTTC
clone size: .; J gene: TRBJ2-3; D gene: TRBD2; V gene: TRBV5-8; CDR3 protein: CASSPAWREGGDTQYF; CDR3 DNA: TGTGCCAGCAGCCCCGCTTGGCGGGAGGGTGGAGATACGCAGTATTTT
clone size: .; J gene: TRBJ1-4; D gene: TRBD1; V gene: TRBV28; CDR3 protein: CASSFRQGREKLFF; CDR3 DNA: TGTGCCAGCAGTTTCCGACAGGGCAGGGAAAAACTGTTTTTT
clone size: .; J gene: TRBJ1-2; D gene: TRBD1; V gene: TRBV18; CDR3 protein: CASSPPGQGMGYTF; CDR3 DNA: TGTGCCAGCTCACCCCCGGGACAGGGGATGGGCTACACCTTC
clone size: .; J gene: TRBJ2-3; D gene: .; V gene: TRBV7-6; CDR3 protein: CASRIRARGTQYF; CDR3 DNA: TGTGCCAGCAGGATCCGGGCTAGGGGTACGCAGTATTTT
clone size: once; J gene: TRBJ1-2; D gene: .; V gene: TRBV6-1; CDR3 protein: CASSYRVTNYGYTF; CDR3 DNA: TGTGCCAGCTCTTACAGGGTAACTAACTATGGCTACACCTTC
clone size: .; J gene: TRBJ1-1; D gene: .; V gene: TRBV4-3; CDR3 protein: CASSQEGSLNTEAFF; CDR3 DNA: TGCGCCAGCAGCCAAGAGGGCAGCCTGAACACTGAAGCTTTCTTT
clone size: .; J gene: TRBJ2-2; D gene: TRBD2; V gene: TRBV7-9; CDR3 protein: CASTPGLAGGANTGELFF; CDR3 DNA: TGTGCCAGCACCCCGGGACTAGCGGGAGGTGCGAACACCGGGGAGCTGTTTTTT
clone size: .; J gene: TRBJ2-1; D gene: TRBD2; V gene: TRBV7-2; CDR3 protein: CASSTIGLGGGNEQFF; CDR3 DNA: TGTGCCAGCAGCACCATCGGACTAGGTGGGGGCAATGAGCAGTTCTTC
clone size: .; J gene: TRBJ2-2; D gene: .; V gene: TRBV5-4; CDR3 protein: CASSLLQGSTGELFF; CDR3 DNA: TGTGCCAGCAGCTTGCTCCAGGGGAGCACCGGGGAGCTGTTTTTT
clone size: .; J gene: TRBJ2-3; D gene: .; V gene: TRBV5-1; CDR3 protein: CASSLEPLGGGTDTQYF; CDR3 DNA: TGCGCCAGCAGCTTGGAACCCCTAGGGGGGGGCACAGATACGCAGTATTTT
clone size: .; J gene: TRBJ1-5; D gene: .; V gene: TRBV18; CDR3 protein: CASSLGLSNQPQHF; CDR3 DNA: TGTGCCAGCTCACTGGGGCTATCCAATCAGCCCCAGCATTTT
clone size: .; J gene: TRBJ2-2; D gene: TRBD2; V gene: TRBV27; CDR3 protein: CASRRQGGPGELFF; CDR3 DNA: TGTGCCAGCAGGAGGCAGGGAGGGCCCGGGGAGCTGTTTTTT
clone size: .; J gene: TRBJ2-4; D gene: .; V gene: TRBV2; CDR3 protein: CASSERRGNRAKNIQYF; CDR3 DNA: TGTGCCAGCAGTGAGAGGAGGGGCAATCGGGCCAAAAACATTCAGTACTTC
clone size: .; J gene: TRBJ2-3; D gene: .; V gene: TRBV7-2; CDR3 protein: CASSLVGGNAQYF; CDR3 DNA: TGTGCCAGCAGCTTAGTAGGCGGGAACGCGCAGTATTTT
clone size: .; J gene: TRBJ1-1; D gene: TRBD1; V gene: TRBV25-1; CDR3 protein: CASSAGGTAVMNTEAFF; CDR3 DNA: TGTGCCAGCAGCGCCGGAGGGACAGCTGTTATGAACACTGAAGCTTTCTTT
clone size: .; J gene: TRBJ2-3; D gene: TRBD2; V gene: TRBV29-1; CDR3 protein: CSILAGAVPITDTQYF; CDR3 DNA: TGCAGTATTCTAGCGGGGGCCGTACCCATCACAGATACGCAGTATTTT
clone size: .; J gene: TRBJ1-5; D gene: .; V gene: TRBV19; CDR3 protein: CASRETEALLEPQHF; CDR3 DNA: TGTGCCAGTAGGGAAACTGAGGCTCTTTTGGAGCCCCAGCATTTT
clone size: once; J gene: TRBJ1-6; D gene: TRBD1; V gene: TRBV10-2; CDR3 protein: CASRQGAGNSPLHF; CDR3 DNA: TGCGCCAGCAGACAGGGGGCGGGAAATTCACCCCTCCACTTT
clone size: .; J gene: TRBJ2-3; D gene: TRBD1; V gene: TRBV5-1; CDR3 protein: CASSPRTGADTQYF; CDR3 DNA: TGCGCCAGCAGCCCCAGGACAGGGGCAGATACGCAGTATTTT
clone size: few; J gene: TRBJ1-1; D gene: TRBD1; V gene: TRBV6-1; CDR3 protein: CATTRQGNTEAFF; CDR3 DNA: TGTGCCACCACCCGACAGGGTAACACTGAAGCTTTCTTT
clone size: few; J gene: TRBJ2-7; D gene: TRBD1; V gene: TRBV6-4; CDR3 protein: CASSDGTGDSYEQYF; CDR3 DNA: TGTGCCAGCAGTGACGGGACAGGGGACTCTTACGAGCAGTACTTC
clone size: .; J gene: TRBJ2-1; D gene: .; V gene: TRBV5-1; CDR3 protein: CASSLPRPRESAVDEQFF; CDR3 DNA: TGCGCCAGCAGCTTGCCTCGACCTCGGGAGAGCGCGGTCGATGAGCAGTTCTTC
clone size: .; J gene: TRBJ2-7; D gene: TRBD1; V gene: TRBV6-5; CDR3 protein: CASSYGDSSYEQYF; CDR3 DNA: TGTGCCAGCAGTTACGGGGACAGCTCCTACGAGCAGTACTTC
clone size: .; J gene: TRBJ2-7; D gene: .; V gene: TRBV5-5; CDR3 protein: CASRSGSSYEQYF; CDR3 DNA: TGTGCCAGCAGGTCGGGTAGCTCCTACGAGCAGTACTTC
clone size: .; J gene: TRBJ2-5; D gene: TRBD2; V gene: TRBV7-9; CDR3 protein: CASSPTYGEGETQYF; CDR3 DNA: TGTGCCAGCAGTCCAACCTATGGGGAGGGCGAGACCCAGTACTTC
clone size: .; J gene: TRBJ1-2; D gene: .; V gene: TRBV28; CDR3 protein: CASRGAGAGLWYGYTF; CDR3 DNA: TGTGCCAGCAGGGGAGCAGGGGCAGGCCTTTGGTATGGCTACACCTTC
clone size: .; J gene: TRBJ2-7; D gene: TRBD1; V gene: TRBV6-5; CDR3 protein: CASSPNRGQGEQYF; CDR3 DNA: TGTGCCAGCAGCCCTAACAGGGGGCAGGGCGAGCAGTACTTC
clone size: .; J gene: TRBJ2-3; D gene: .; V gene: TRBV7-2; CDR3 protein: CASSPTNRGGVDTQYF; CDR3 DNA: TGTGCCAGCAGCCCGACCAATCGGGGTGGGGTAGATACGCAGTATTTT
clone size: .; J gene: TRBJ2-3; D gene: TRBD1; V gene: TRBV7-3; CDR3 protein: CASSFRGPDTQYF; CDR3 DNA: TGTGCCAGCAGCTTCAGGGGGCCAGATACGCAGTATTTT